The clone carrying this T cell receptor beta chain was recorded once. The antigen is unknown. At one of its ends the junction is not consistent with the germline gene, which may arise from a read error. The hyperthyroidism was newly diagnosed and had lasted under 2 months; the patients were aged 18 to 65. Thyroid ultrasound and orbital computed tomography, with clinical symptoms and serum thyroxine and TRAb, informed diagnoses. The sample comes from a study of T cells in Graves' hyperthyroidism and ophthalmopathy. Turning to the study itself: Peripheral blood was acquired at first diagnosis, ahead of any therapy whatsoever. General observations from the study: Most expanded thyroid clonotypes above 0.001 recurred in blood.

The CDR3 loop spans 12 amino acids. Germline assignment: CDR1 MDHEN and CDR2 SYDVKM. Authors of the study amplified TCR beta CDR3 regions from RNA transcripts. First-round RT-PCR with HTBI primers amplified the TCR CDR3 region. TCRdb re-analysed the multiplex PCR reads in MiXCR, keeping a single row per CDR3 protein. The sample has over 500,000 distinct CDR3 sequences; 13% to 15% are singletons. The sequenced sample consisted of blood. This clonotype was obtained from a woman aged 35 to 49 with Graves' hyperthyroidism. This chain links TRBV28 with TRBJ1-5; D is unresolved. The CDR3 coding sequence is TGTACCAGCAGGCTTTATAATCAGCCCCAGCATTTT. Translated, it gives CTSRLYNQPQHF. Filled out from reference TRBV28 and TRBJ1-5, the complete variable domain reads DVKVTQSSRYLVKRTGEKVFLECVQDMDHENMFWYRQDPGLGLRLIYFSYDVKMKEKGDIPEGYSVSREKKERFSLILESASTNQTSMYLCTSRLYNQPQHFGDGTRLSIL.